Below are 9 T cell receptor beta chains sequenced from a single sample in a study of T cell repertoires in cytomegalovirus infection. TCRdb re-called the reads through MiXCR, storing one row per CDR3 protein. The profile shows 200,000 to 250,000 distinct CDR3 sequences, 22% of them singletons. Sequenced input: CD8+ T cells from PBMCs. These receptors originate from a human donor in good health (CMV status not recorded). Some clones in this sample may be carry-over from other donors' samples.

This clonotype was observed at least ten times. The J gene is TRBJ2-5, the V gene TRBV5-6, with 7 bases identical to TRBD1. V lost 1 base, J lost 5 bases, and 5 bases stayed unmatched. This CDR3 contains 14 residues. Germline-derived CDR1 and CDR2 are SGHDT and YYEEEE. CDR3 nucleotides: TGTGCCAGCAGCTTGACAGGGGAGTTGGAGACCCAGTACTTC. Translated: CASSLTGELETQYF.

Notes on this clonotype: A clone one base away is much larger, so this may be a read error. The chain employs TRBV7-6 and TRBJ2-7; no clear D. CDR3 length equals 14 residues. Germline values: CDR1 SGHVS, CDR2 FNYEAQ. CDR3 sequence reads: CANSLGTHSYEQYF. The CDR3 coding sequence is TGTGCCAACAGCTTGGGCACCCACTCCTACGAGCAGTACTTC.

The chain is built from TRBV28 and TRBJ2-7, with D perhaps TRBD1 (6 bases). This CDR3 is 14 amino acids long. Germline V gives CDR1 MDHEN, CDR2 SYDVKM. The ends were cut back, 5 bases at V and 4 bases at J, with 15 bases in the middle. The CDR3 sequence is CASSLTPQGYEQYF. As DNA, the CDR3 is TGTGCCAGCAGTCTTACCCCCCAGGGGTACGAGCAGTACTTC.

This clonotype occurred a few times. The chain carries TRBV7-9 and TRBJ2-2; D gene unclear. Germline V CDR1 and CDR2: SEHNR, FQNEAQ (reference sequence). The V end was cut by 6 bases, the J end by 6 bases, with 8 bases between. This CDR3 region has 12 residues. Here the CDR3 DNA reads TGTGCCAGCAGACCCGCCGCCGGGGAGCTGTTTTTT. Translating gives CASRPAAGELFF.

This clonotype showed up many times. The chain carries TRBV12-3 or TRBV12-4 and TRBJ2-1; D is unresolved. The CDR3 has 14 amino acids. V was cut by 7 bases and J by 6 bases, with 16 bases left in between. This CDR3 is CASTYDWTPNEQFF. CDR3 sequence (DNA): TGTGCCAGCACCTATGACTGGACCCCCAATGAGCAGTTCTTC.

The chain carries TRBV7-9 and TRBJ1-2, with 8 bases matching TRBD1. The germline V gene has CDR1 SEHNR and CDR2 FQNEAQ (reference sequence). The CDR3 length is 15 residues. V trimming: 1 base; J trimming: 3 bases; junction bases outside the gene matches: 4. CDR3 loop: CASSLGTGTDYGYTF. CDR3 in DNA: TGTGCCAGCAGCTTAGGGACAGGGACGGACTATGGCTACACCTTC.

The J gene is TRBJ2-1, the V gene TRBV5-1; D gene unclear. Trimming removed 1 base at V and 5 bases at J, with 10 bases between. The CDR3 loop spans 14 amino acids. The germline V gene has CDR1 SGHRS and CDR2 YFSETQ. The CDR3 loop is CASSLRDGDNEQFF. The CDR3 DNA sequence: TGCGCCAGCAGCTTGAGGGATGGGGACAATGAGCAGTTCTTC.

This clonotype was recorded a few times. The rearrangement uses TRBV6-5 and TRBJ2-1; no reliable D call. Germline CDR1 MNHEY, CDR2 SVGAGI. The CDR3 is made up of 12 amino acids. V was trimmed by 2 bases and J by 7 bases, leaving 6 bases between them. The CDR3 is CASSYDENEQFF. CDR3 DNA: TGTGCCAGCAGTTACGACGAGAATGAGCAGTTCTTC.

A few counts support this clonotype. This chain joins TRBV7-3 and TRBJ1-1; 7 positions match TRBD1. The J segment lost 4 bases and the V segment lost 6 bases, leaving 8 bases of the junction unmatched. The CDR3 spans 14 residues. From germline, CDR1 is SGHTA and CDR2 FQGTGA. CDR3 residues: CASSPPRQGTEAFF. In DNA form, the CDR3 reads TGTGCCAGCAGTCCACCGCGACAGGGCACTGAAGCTTTCTTT.